The source of this T cell receptor beta chain is a study of control samples from healthy donors and cancer patients. This CDR3 is 16 amino acids long. Germline CDR1 and CDR2: KGHSH and LQKENI. The V and J ends lost 4 bases and 5 bases respectively, with 20 bases between them. Profiled with immunoSEQ multiplex PCR; TCRdb holds only in-frame clones, not every one. This sample yields about 75,000 clones, of which 94% are seen a single time; around 6.5% belongs to the top ten. This chain connects TRBV18 to TRBJ1-1; D is perhaps TRBD1 (5 bases). The TCR was taken from a woman in her 40s in good health. The specimen was blood. CDR3 loop: CASSLDTSPGVTEAFF. In nucleotides, the CDR3 is TGTGCCAGCTCACTGGACACTAGCCCGGGAGTAACTGAAGCTTTCTTT.